This T cell receptor beta chain was recorded in a study of T cell repertoires in cytomegalovirus infection. Whole-study context: Well-studied HLA-B-restricted CMV epitopes were used in the study alongside recently identified HLA-C-restricted ones.

Overall study results and limits: Cumulated frequencies of public TCR beta families served to identify carriers of CMV plus the relevant HLA. There were HLA-C-restricted CMV-specific TCR beta clonotypes dominating the ex vivo response.

The count of this clonotype is one. What it recognizes is unknown. TCRdb re-called the reads through MiXCR, storing one row per CDR3 protein. The table includes about 400,000 distinct CDR3 sequences, about 34% detected once. Sequenced material: cultured PBMCs, taken from culture after CMV antigen stimulation. The source is a human donor in good health (CMV status not recorded). Some clones in this sample may be carry-over from other donors' samples.

CDR3 coding DNA: TGTGCCAGTACCAAGGAGAGGCATGAGCAGTTCTTC. Translated, it gives CASTKERHEQFF. This chain connects TRBV19 to TRBJ2-1, with D uncertain. V was pared by 7 bases and J by 8 bases, with 12 bases between. Germline CDR1 reads LNHDA; CDR2 reads SQIVND (reference sequence). CDR3 length equals 12 residues.